Here is one T cell receptor beta chain with its context. The antigen is undetermined. The source of the sample is a study of OX40 agonist ivuxolimab in advanced cancers. Study at large: Prior anti-PD-1, anti-PD-L1 or anti-CTLA-4 therapy was allowed; 35% to 40% had some. Three patients had partial responses: one hepatocellular carcinoma, two cutaneous melanoma. Study-wide findings and caveats: Mean expanded clone counts were higher in CD8+ than CD4+ T cells.

The CDR3 is 17 amino acids. Looked up from germline, CDR1 is SEHNR and CDR2 is FQNEAQ (reference sequence). V was pared by 0 bases and J by 2 bases, with 14 bases between. Produced via immunoSEQ multiplex PCR; TCRdb's table is partial and in-frame only. In the table there are about 78,000 clones, more than 75% of which are singletons. The chain uses TRBV7-9 and TRBJ2-1; D is possibly TRBD2 (6 bases). The sample in question was CD4+ or CD8+ T cells sorted from blood, obtained in a trial of the OX40 agonist ivuxolimab. The receptor's source is an adult with an advanced solid tumor such as melanoma, head and neck, liver or kidney cancer. CDR3 coding DNA: TGTGCCAGCAGCTTAGCGTGGGCGGGAAGGACCTACAATGAGCAGTTCTTC. Translation: CASSLAWAGRTYNEQFF.